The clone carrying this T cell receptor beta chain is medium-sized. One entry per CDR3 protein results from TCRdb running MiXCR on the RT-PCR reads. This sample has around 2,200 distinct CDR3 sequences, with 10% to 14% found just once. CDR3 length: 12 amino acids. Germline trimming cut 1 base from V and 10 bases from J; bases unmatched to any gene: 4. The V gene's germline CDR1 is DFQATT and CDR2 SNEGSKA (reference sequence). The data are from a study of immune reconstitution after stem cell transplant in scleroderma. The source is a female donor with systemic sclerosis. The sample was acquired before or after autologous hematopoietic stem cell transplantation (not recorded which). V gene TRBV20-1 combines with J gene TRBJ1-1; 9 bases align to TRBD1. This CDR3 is CSARASTGGAFF. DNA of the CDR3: TGCAGTGCTAGAGCGTCGACAGGGGGAGCTTTCTTT.